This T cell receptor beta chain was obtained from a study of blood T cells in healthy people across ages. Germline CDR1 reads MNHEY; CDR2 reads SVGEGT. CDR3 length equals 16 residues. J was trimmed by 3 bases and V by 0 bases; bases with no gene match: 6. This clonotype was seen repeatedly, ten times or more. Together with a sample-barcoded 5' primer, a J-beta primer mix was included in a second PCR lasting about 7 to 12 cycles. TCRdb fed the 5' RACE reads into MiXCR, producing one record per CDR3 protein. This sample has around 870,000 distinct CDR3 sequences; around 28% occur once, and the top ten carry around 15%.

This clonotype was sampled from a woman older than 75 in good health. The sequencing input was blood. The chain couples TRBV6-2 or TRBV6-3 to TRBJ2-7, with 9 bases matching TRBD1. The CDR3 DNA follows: TGTGCCAGCAGTTACTCTTCGGGACAGGGAATCTACGAGCAGTACTTC. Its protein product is CASSYSSGQGIYEQYF.